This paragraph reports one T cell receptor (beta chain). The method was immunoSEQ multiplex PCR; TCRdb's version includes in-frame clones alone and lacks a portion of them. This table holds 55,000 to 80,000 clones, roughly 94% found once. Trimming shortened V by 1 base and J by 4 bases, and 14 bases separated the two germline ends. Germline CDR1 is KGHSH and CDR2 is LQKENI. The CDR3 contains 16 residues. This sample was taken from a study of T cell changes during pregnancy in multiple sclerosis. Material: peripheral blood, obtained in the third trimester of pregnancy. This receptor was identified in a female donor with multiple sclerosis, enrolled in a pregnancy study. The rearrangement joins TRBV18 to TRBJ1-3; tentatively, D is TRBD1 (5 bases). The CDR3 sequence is CASSPRQTVDGNTIYF. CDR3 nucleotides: TGTGCCAGCTCACCACGTCAGACAGTGGACGGAAACACCATATATTTT.